Listed below are T cell receptor beta chains from one sample, sequenced in a study of blood T cell repertoires in COVID-19. Produced via immunoSEQ multiplex PCR; TCRdb's table is partial and in-frame only. The sample consists of 100,000 to 150,000 clones, just under 80% of them appearing once. Sequenced input: peripheral blood. Receptors were obtained from a human donor in a cohort sampled during active COVID-19. Each CDR3 is given with its conserved first and last residue. Fields, in order: J gene, clone size, D gene, V gene, CDR3 protein, CDR3 DNA. The D gene is left open where the match is weak. Clone size is stated in some rows and not others, as once, few, many or a class when expanded.

>TRBJ2-5|-|TRBD2|TRBV6-5
CASSREGKQTQYF
TGTGCCAGCAGTCGGGAGGGGAAACAGACCCAGTACTTC
>TRBJ2-7|-|-|TRBV19
CASSIARTGAYEQYF
TGTGCCAGTAGTATAGCCCGCACAGGTGCGTACGAGCAGTACTTC
>TRBJ1-5|-|TRBD1|TRBV6-5
CASSYYQGAGPQHF
TGTGCCAGCAGTTACTACCAGGGGGCAGGGCCCCAGCATTTT
>TRBJ1-1|-|-|TRBV18
CASSQGRGNTEAFF
TGTGCCAGCTCACAGGGTAGGGGGAACACTGAAGCTTTCTTT
>TRBJ1-5|-|-|TRBV5-5
CASSLEDSRGQPQHF
TGTGCCAGCAGCCTCGAAGACAGTCGCGGTCAGCCCCAGCATTTT
>TRBJ2-3|many|-|TRBV3-1/TRBV3-2
CASSQKIQGTDTQYF
TGTGCCAGCAGCCAAAAGATACAGGGAACAGATACGCAGTATTTT
>TRBJ2-1|few|TRBD1|TRBV19
CASRGDSFNEQFF
TGTGCCAGTAGGGGGGACAGTTTTAATGAGCAGTTCTTC
>TRBJ1-6|-|-|TRBV7-2
CASSSAGGGGYNSPLHF
TGTGCCAGCAGCTCAGCGGGGGGGGGTGGCTATAATTCACCCCTCCACTTT
>TRBJ2-1|-|-|TRBV6-5
CASSSSGAYNEQFF
TGTGCCAGCAGTTCAAGCGGAGCCTACAATGAGCAGTTCTTC
>TRBJ1-2|-|-|TRBV27
CASSLSGRAFYGYTF
TGTGCCAGCAGTTTATCAGGCAGGGCCTTCTATGGCTACACCTTC
>TRBJ2-1|-|-|TRBV20-1
CSVADRQMEFF
TGCAGTGTTGCCGATCGACAGATGGAGTTCTTC
>TRBJ2-1|-|-|TRBV12-5
CASGLVSGLRLNEQFF
TGTGCTAGTGGTTTGGTCTCTGGCTTACGTCTCAATGAGCAGTTCTTC
>TRBJ2-7|-|-|TRBV6-2/TRBV6-3
CASSYSAGREQYF
TGTGCCAGCAGTTACTCAGCAGGCCGGGAGCAGTACTTC
>TRBJ2-1|many|-|TRBV27
CASSPKEYNEQFF
TGTGCCAGCAGCCCTAAAGAGTACAATGAGCAGTTCTTC
>TRBJ1-1|-|-|TRBV10-3
CAISESIGGTEAFF
TGTGCCATCAGTGAGTCGATCGGTGGCACTGAAGCTTTCTTT
>TRBJ2-7|-|TRBD1|TRBV20-1
CSASLTRDRNEQYF
TGCAGTGCTAGTTTGACCCGGGACAGGAACGAGCAGTACTTC
>TRBJ1-5|-|-|TRBV20-1
CSASSRSINQPQHF
TGCAGTGCTAGTTCACGCAGTATCAATCAGCCCCAGCATTTT
>TRBJ2-7|few|-|TRBV7-9
CASSLSRGSYEQYF
TGTGCCAGCAGCTTAAGCAGGGGCTCCTACGAGCAGTACTTC
>TRBJ1-1|-|-|TRBV28
CASSEQGVTEAFF
TGTGCCAGCAGTGAACAGGGCGTCACGGAAGCTTTCTTT
>TRBJ2-3|-|-|TRBV19
CASTPTASTDTQYF
TGTGCCAGTACCCCTACCGCTAGCACAGATACGCAGTATTTT
>TRBJ1-5|once|TRBD1|TRBV2
CASSDWDRGVQPQHF
TGTGCCAGCAGTGATTGGGACAGGGGAGTTCAGCCCCAGCATTTT
>TRBJ2-5|-|-|TRBV7-2
CASSPPGGRETQYF
TGTGCCAGCAGCCCACCCGGCGGTAGAGAGACCCAGTACTTC
>TRBJ1-1|-|TRBD1|TRBV19
CASSRQGQLNTEAFF
TGTGCCAGTAGTCGACAGGGTCAATTGAACACTGAAGCTTTCTTT
>TRBJ2-5|-|TRBD1|TRBV27
CASSLRQGSETQYF
TGTGCCAGCAGTTTAAGACAGGGGTCGGAGACCCAGTACTTC
>TRBJ1-3|-|-|TRBV5-8
CASSPFLAGSGNTIYF
TGTGCCAGCAGCCCATTCTTGGCGGGCTCTGGAAACACCATATATTTT
>TRBJ2-2|once|-|TRBV7-2
CASSLAAGPNTGELFF
TGTGCCAGCAGCTTAGCCGCAGGGCCGAACACCGGGGAGCTGTTTTTT
>TRBJ1-4|-|-|TRBV4-3
CASSQESGKLFF
TGCGCCAGCAGCCAAGAAAGCGGAAAACTGTTTTTT
>TRBJ2-1|-|TRBD2|TRBV27
CASSPSGSSYNEQFF
TGTGCCAGCAGTCCTAGCGGAAGCTCCTACAATGAGCAGTTCTTC
>TRBJ1-1|-|TRBD1|TRBV5-4
CASSDRTGGSEAFF
TGTGCCAGCAGTGATAGGACAGGGGGTTCTGAAGCTTTCTTT
>TRBJ1-2|once|-|TRBV28
CASSREYAGYTF
TGTGCCAGCAGCCGGGAATACGCTGGCTACACCTTC
>TRBJ1-4|-|TRBD1|TRBV9
CASSVEPIGWGTGATNEKLFF
TGTGCCAGCAGCGTAGAACCAATTGGATGGGGGACAGGGGCAACTAATGAAAAACTGTTTTTT
>TRBJ1-6|-|-|TRBV6-2/TRBV6-3
CASSYKGPGSNSPLHF
TGTGCCAGCAGTTACAAAGGGCCAGGGTCAAATTCACCCCTCCACTTT
>TRBJ2-7|-|-|TRBV5-1
CASSLYGIYEQYF
TGCGCCAGCAGCTTGTACGGGATCTACGAGCAGTACTTC
>TRBJ2-2|once|-|TRBV12-3/TRBV12-4
CASSLDRGELFF
TGTGCCAGCAGTTTAGATCGGGGGGAGCTGTTTTTT
>TRBJ2-1|-|-|TRBV7-2
CASSGGQAAYEQFF
TGTGCCAGTTCGGGGGGACAGGCGGCATATGAGCAGTTCTTC
>TRBJ2-2|-|TRBD2|TRBV4-2
CASSQEGGLAGTSNTGELFF
TGTGCCAGCAGCCAAGAGGGTGGCCTAGCGGGAACCTCGAACACCGGGGAGCTGTTTTTT
>TRBJ2-7|-|-|TRBV2
CASSDTFRVQYF
TGTGCCAGCAGTGACACCTTCCGAGTGCAGTACTTC
>TRBJ2-3|-|TRBD2|TRBV5-4
CASSPSWGEGQDTQYF
TGTGCCAGCAGCCCCTCCTGGGGGGAGGGCCAAGATACGCAGTATTTT
>TRBJ1-4|-|-|TRBV7-2
CASSLDGGLVNEKLFF
TGTGCCAGCAGCTTAGACGGGGGGCTCGTTAATGAAAAACTGTTTTTT
>TRBJ1-2|-|TRBD1|TRBV7-9
CASSLAGWRRTAGGSGYTF
TGTGCCAGCAGCTTAGCGGGTTGGAGAAGAACGGCAGGGGGGAGCGGCTACACCTTC
>TRBJ2-5|-|TRBD1|TRBV7-9
CASSHRQGYQETQYF
TGTGCCAGCAGCCACCGACAGGGGTACCAAGAGACCCAGTACTTC
>TRBJ2-3|-|-|TRBV28
CASSSPAGTDTQYF
TGTGCCAGCAGTTCCCCTGCGGGGACCGATACGCAGTATTTT